These 16 T cell receptor beta chains came from one sample sequenced in a study of CD8+CD57+ T cells in acquired aplastic anemia. The study profiled TCR beta VDJ and CDR3 using genomic DNA as template. From the reads, TCRdb called clonotypes with MiXCR, one entry per CDR3 protein. The data contain approximately 150,000 distinct CDR3 sequences, more than 45% of them seen just once; the ten biggest clones take up roughly 1.2%. The patients chosen for sequencing had shown expansion of CD8+CD57+ cells (detected by flow cytometry). Sequenced input: sorted CD4+, CD8+, or CD8+CD57+ T cells (not recorded which) from PBMCs. All receptors come from a human donor with aplastic anemia.

Details on this clonotype: A much larger clone sits a single nucleotide away, making a read error possible. The chain couples TRBV5-1 to TRBJ1-4, with a weak D call TRBD1 (5 bases). The V and J ends lost 7 bases and 0 bases respectively, with 13 bases between them. Germline V gives CDR1 SGHRS, CDR2 YFSETQ. The CDR3 is 15 amino acids. Here the CDR3 DNA reads TGCGCCAGCGGATTACCAGGGACAACTAATGAAAAACTGTTTTTT. This gives the protein CASGLPGTTNEKLFF.

This clonotype was seen more than once but under ten times. J is TRBJ2-1 and V is TRBV6-1, with 9 positions matching TRBD2. Germline V lookup: CDR1 MNHNS, CDR2 SASEGT. V was pared by 2 bases and J by 4 bases, with 9 bases of the junction left unmatched. The CDR3 sequence is 17 residues long. DNA for the CDR3: TGTGCCAGCAGTGAACGTCGAGGGACTAGCAAATACAATGAGCAGTTCTTC. Its protein product is CASSERRGTSKYNEQFF.

The chain couples TRBV9 to TRBJ2-7, with unresolved D. The CDR3 sequence is 11 residues long. Germline CDR1 and CDR2: SGDLS and YYNGEE. V lost 4 bases, J lost 5 bases, and 7 bases lay in between. The CDR3 is CASSTDDEQYF. CDR3 nucleotides: TGTGCCAGCAGCACCGACGACGAGCAGTACTTC.

This clonotype was observed a single time. The genes are TRBV19 and TRBJ1-5; TRBD1 matches 7 bases. In germline, CDR1 is LNHDA, CDR2 SQIVND (reference sequence). The V and J ends lost 7 bases and 3 bases, in that order; junction bases with no gene match: 12. This CDR3 spans 16 amino acids. This CDR3 reads CASTDLQRGLNQPQHF. The CDR3 nucleotides are TGTGCCAGTACCGATCTTCAGAGGGGGCTCAATCAGCCCCAGCATTTT. The variable domain in full, completed from reference TRBV19 and TRBJ1-5, reads DGGITQSPKYLFRKEGQNVTLSCEQNLNHDAMYWYRQDPGQGLRLIYYSQIVNDFQKGDIAEGYSVSREKKESFPLTVTSAQKNPTAFYLCASTDLQRGLNQPQHFGDGTRLSIL.

This chain joins TRBV7-6 and TRBJ1-1; 9 nucleotides agree with TRBD1. Per germline, CDR1 SGHVS and CDR2 FNYEAQ. With V trimmed by 5 bases and J by 6 bases, 7 bases remained unmatched. This CDR3 has 14 residues. This chain's CDR3 is CASSPGTGIPEAFF. In DNA form, the CDR3 reads TGTGCCAGCAGCCCCGGGACAGGGATCCCTGAAGCTTTCTTT.

This chain joins TRBV19 and TRBJ2-3; 8 nucleotides align to TRBD1. V shed 5 bases and J 5 bases; nucleotides not matched to a gene: 3. The CDR3 has 13 amino acids. Germline V gives CDR1 LNHDA, CDR2 SQIVND (reference sequence). The CDR3 loop is CASSVQGGDTQYF. CDR3 in DNA: TGTGCCAGTAGTGTACAGGGGGGAGATACGCAGTATTTT.

Concerning this clonotype itself: One base away lies a much larger clone, so this may be a sequencing read error. The CDR3 DNA follows: TGTGCCAGCAGCCCCTTCCAGGGGGGCGGCACTGAAGCTTTCTTT. Translation gives CASSPFQGGGTEAFF. The chain employs TRBV7-3 and TRBJ1-1; 7 bases are shared with TRBD1. Trimming cost V 5 bases and J 4 bases; bases outside gene matches: 10. CDR1 SGHTA and CDR2 FQGTGA come from the germline V gene. The CDR3 extends over 15 amino acids.

The J gene is TRBJ2-7, the V gene TRBV15; 12 nucleotides match TRBD2. The CDR3 consists of 17 residues. From germline, CDR1 is LNHNV and CDR2 YYDKDF (reference sequence). J lost 7 bases, V lost 1 base, and 11 bases had no gene match. The CDR3 DNA reads as TGTGCCACCAGCAGAGTTGCTCCGACTAGCGGGAGTGGGGAGCAGTACTTC. Protein product: CATSRVAPTSGSGEQYF.

The chain joins TRBV5-8 to TRBJ2-7; TRBD1 matches 9 bases. CDR1 and CDR2 (germline): SGHTS, YDEGEE. V gave up 3 bases and J gave up 6 bases; unmatched junction bases: 1. The CDR3 totals 12 residues. In nucleotides, the CDR3 is TGTGCCAGCAGCTGGGACAGGGTCGAGCAGTACTTC. The encoded protein is CASSWDRVEQYF.

The chain combines TRBV7-9 with TRBJ2-5; tentative D call: TRBD1 (7 bases). The CDR3 contains 15 residues. The germline V and J ends were trimmed by 5 bases and 5 bases, with 18 bases remaining between them. CDR1 and CDR2 (germline): SEHNR, FQNEAQ (reference sequence). CDR3 DNA: TGTGCCAGCAGCCCGAAGGAGGGGGCTCGGGAGACCCAGTACTTC. Translation gives CASSPKEGARETQYF.

A word on this clonotype: A much larger clone is a single base away; this may be a read error. V is TRBV6-1 and J is TRBJ2-3; no clear D gene. Trimming took 4 bases from V and 0 from J, leaving 11 bases between them. This CDR3 is 15 amino acids long. Germline CDR1 and CDR2: MNHNS and SASEGT. The CDR3 DNA reads TGTGCCAGCAGTGTGCAGATGGTTAGCACAGATACGCAGTATTTT. It translates to CASSVQMVSTDTQYF.

This clonotype was seen a handful of times. The rearrangement uses TRBV25-1 and TRBJ1-4; the match to TRBD1 covers 7 bases. This CDR3 is built from 17 residues. CDR1 and CDR2 (germline): MGHDK, SYGVNS. V lost 4 bases and J lost 3; bases outside the gene matches: 11. CDR3 residues: CASSASTGLRANEKLFF. CDR3 DNA: TGTGCCAGCAGTGCCTCGACAGGGCTTCGTGCTAATGAAAAACTGTTTTTT.

There are many counts of this clonotype. The V call is TRBV5-8, the J call TRBJ1-3, with TRBD1 matching 9 bases. The germline CDR1 and CDR2 sequences are SGHTS and YDEGEE. The CDR3 has 13 residues. J was trimmed by 8 bases and V by 2 bases; bases with no gene match: 2. CDR3 residues: CASSLQGADTIYF. For the CDR3, the DNA is TGTGCCAGCAGCTTACAGGGGGCTGACACCATATATTTT.

This chain uses TRBV19 with TRBJ2-7; the match to TRBD1 covers 9 bases. The CDR3 extends over 13 amino acids. V lost 6 bases to trimming and J lost 2 bases; unmatched junction nucleotides: 2. Looked up from germline, CDR1 is LNHDA and CDR2 is SQIVND (reference sequence). The CDR3, as DNA: TGTGCCAGTAGGGGACAGGGCCCCTACGAGCAGTACTTC. It yields the protein CASRGQGPYEQYF.

In this sample, this clonotype turned up many times. The CDR3 here is CASSLDGLADTQYF. The DNA of the CDR3 is TGTGCCAGCAGCTTAGACGGGCTAGCAGATACGCAGTATTTT. V and J are TRBV7-2 and TRBJ2-3; D is unclear. Trimming shortened V by 1 base and J by 4 bases, and 9 bases separated the two germline ends. Per the germline V gene, CDR1 is SGHTA and CDR2 is FQGNSA. The CDR3 spans 14 residues.

The chain has TRBV7-3 and TRBJ1-1; TRBD1 agrees at 8 bases. The CDR3 spans 14 residues. Per germline, CDR1 SGHTA and CDR2 FQGTGA. J was trimmed by 11 bases and V by 5 bases; bases with no gene match: 13. The CDR3 loop is CASSAGQGLGSAFF. The CDR3 region has the DNA TGTGCCAGCAGCGCCGGACAGGGCCTGGGTTCGGCTTTCTTT.